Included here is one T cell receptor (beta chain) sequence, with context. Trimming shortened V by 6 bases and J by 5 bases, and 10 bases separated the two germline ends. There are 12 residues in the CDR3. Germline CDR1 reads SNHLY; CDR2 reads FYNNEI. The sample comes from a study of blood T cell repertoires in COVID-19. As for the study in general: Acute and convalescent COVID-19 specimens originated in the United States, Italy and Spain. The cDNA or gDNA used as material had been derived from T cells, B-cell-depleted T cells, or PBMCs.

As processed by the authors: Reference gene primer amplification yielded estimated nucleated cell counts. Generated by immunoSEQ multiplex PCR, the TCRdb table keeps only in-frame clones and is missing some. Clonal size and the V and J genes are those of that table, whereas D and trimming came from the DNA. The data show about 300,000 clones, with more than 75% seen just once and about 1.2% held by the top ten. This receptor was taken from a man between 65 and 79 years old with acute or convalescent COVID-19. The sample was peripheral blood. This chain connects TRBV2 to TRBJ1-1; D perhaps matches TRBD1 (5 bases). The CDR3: CASSGGGTEAFF. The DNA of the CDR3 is TGTGCCAGCAGCGGGGGTGGTACTGAAGCTTTCTTT.